The clone carrying this T cell receptor beta chain was seen at least ten times. Its antigen remains unidentified. The sample comes from a study of T cells in Graves' hyperthyroidism and ophthalmopathy. Overall study findings and caveats: A model using 13 V-J features told ophthalmopathy apart from stable hyperthyroidism.

It was considered stable Graves' hyperthyroidism when ophthalmopathy did not progress within 18 months. CDR3 length equals 13 residues. V lost 0 bases, J lost 6 bases, and 8 bases lay in between. CDR1 is MNHEY, CDR2 SVGAGI, per germline. The CDR3 regions of TCR beta were amplified from RNA transcripts. The TCR CDR3 first-round RT-PCR relied on the HTBI primer set. TCRdb used MiXCR to reprocess the multiplex PCR reads, holding one entry per CDR3 protein. The sample carries hundreds of thousands of distinct CDR3 sequences, about 20% recorded once. V is TRBV6-5 and J is TRBJ1-1; TRBD1 might be the D (6 bases). The sequenced sample consisted of blood. The TCR comes from a young woman with Graves' hyperthyroidism. The CDR3 DNA reads as TGTGCCAGCAGTTACTCAACAGGGCCTGAAGCTTTCTTT. Its translation is CASSYSTGPEAFF.